These T cell receptor beta chains were read from a single sample in a study of CD8+ T cells in alopecia areata. TCRdb keeps only in-frame clones here, not all; method: immunoSEQ multiplex PCR. The sample gives about 30,000 clones, less than 65% of which show up once; more than 15% is in the top ten. Material: NKG2D-high CD8+ T cells sorted from blood. Receptors originate from a human donor with alopecia areata. Each CDR3 is given with its conserved first and last residue. Fields, in order: V gene, D gene, clone size, J gene, CDR3 DNA, CDR3 protein. A D gene is named only where the DNA matches it firmly. Some rows have no size entry. The others give once, few or many, or a class for an expanded clone.

v_gene: TRBV6-5
d_gene: NA
abundance: once
j_gene: TRBJ2-7
CDR3nt: TGTGCCAGCAGTACAGGGTTTGACGAGCAGTACTTC
CDR3aa: CASSTGFDEQYF

v_gene: TRBV5-1
d_gene: TRBD2
abundance: NA
j_gene: TRBJ2-1
CDR3nt: TGCGCCAGCAGCAGTTCCGGGACGGATAAGCGGGATTACTACAATGAGCAGTTCTTC
CDR3aa: CASSSSGTDKRDYYNEQFF

v_gene: TRBV9
d_gene: TRBD1
abundance: NA
j_gene: TRBJ2-5
CDR3nt: TGTGCCAGCAGCGCCACTGGACAGGGGAGAGAGACCCAGTACTTC
CDR3aa: CASSATGQGRETQYF

v_gene: TRBV30
d_gene: NA
abundance: NA
j_gene: TRBJ2-5
CDR3nt: TGTGCCTGGAGTGGACCACCCTCCGAGACCCAGTACTTC
CDR3aa: CAWSGPPSETQYF

v_gene: TRBV30
d_gene: NA
abundance: NA
j_gene: TRBJ2-1
CDR3nt: TGTGCCTGGAGTGCCCGGACCGGGTTTGAGCAGTTCTTC
CDR3aa: CAWSARTGFEQFF

v_gene: TRBV7-6
d_gene: NA
abundance: NA
j_gene: TRBJ2-1
CDR3nt: TGTGCCAGCAGCTTAGGGTCCCCGAGCTCCTACAATGAGCAGTTCTTC
CDR3aa: CASSLGSPSSYNEQFF

v_gene: TRBV4-3
d_gene: NA
abundance: NA
j_gene: TRBJ1-3
CDR3nt: TGCGCCAGCAGCCAAGATAGGCAGATTGGAAACACCATATATTTT
CDR3aa: CASSQDRQIGNTIYF

v_gene: TRBV5-1
d_gene: TRBD1
abundance: once
j_gene: TRBJ2-7
CDR3nt: TGCGCCAGCGACGGGGGTCCAGGGGGCCTCCGGTACTTC
CDR3aa: CASDGGPGGLRYF

v_gene: TRBV25-1
d_gene: NA
abundance: NA
j_gene: TRBJ1-3
CDR3nt: TGTGCCAGCAGTGAATATATCCCTAGCCCCTTCTCTGGAAACACCATATATTTT
CDR3aa: CASSEYIPSPFSGNTIYF

v_gene: TRBV5-1
d_gene: NA
abundance: NA
j_gene: TRBJ2-3
CDR3nt: TGCGCCAGCAGCGGCCTAGGGACGCAGTATTTT
CDR3aa: CASSGLGTQYF

v_gene: TRBV6-6
d_gene: TRBD2
abundance: NA
j_gene: TRBJ2-1
CDR3nt: TGTGCCAGCAGTTACGCGGCTAGCGGTCTTGAGCAGTTCTTC
CDR3aa: CASSYAASGLEQFF

v_gene: TRBV4-1
d_gene: NA
abundance: NA
j_gene: TRBJ2-1
CDR3nt: TGCGCCAGCAGCCTTTTAACGGACAACTACAATGAGCAGTTCTTC
CDR3aa: CASSLLTDNYNEQFF

v_gene: TRBV6-4
d_gene: NA
abundance: NA
j_gene: TRBJ1-2
CDR3nt: TGTGCCAGCAGTCCAGGGGATGGGTATGGCTACACCTTC
CDR3aa: CASSPGDGYGYTF

v_gene: TRBV7-3
d_gene: NA
abundance: NA
j_gene: TRBJ2-3
CDR3nt: TGTGCCAGCAGCTTAGGGCAGGGTGGCACAGATACGCAGTATTTT
CDR3aa: CASSLGQGGTDTQYF

v_gene: TRBV30
d_gene: TRBD1
abundance: NA
j_gene: TRBJ2-5
CDR3nt: TGTGCCTGGAGCCCCCCCGGGACAGGGCGGGAGACCCAGTACTTC
CDR3aa: CAWSPPGTGRETQYF

v_gene: TRBV11-2
d_gene: NA
abundance: NA
j_gene: TRBJ1-5
CDR3nt: TGTGCCAGCAGCTTAGATGGTCAGCCCCAGCATTTT
CDR3aa: CASSLDGQPQHF

v_gene: TRBV7-2
d_gene: TRBD1
abundance: few
j_gene: TRBJ2-2
CDR3nt: TGTGCCAGCAGATATACCGGGACAGGAAACACCGGGGAGCTGTTTTTT
CDR3aa: CASRYTGTGNTGELFF

v_gene: TRBV4-1
d_gene: TRBD2
abundance: few
j_gene: TRBJ2-2
CDR3nt: TGCGCCAGCAGCCAAGTGGCCAGCGGGGGGAACACCGGGGAGCTGTTTTTT
CDR3aa: CASSQVASGGNTGELFF

v_gene: TRBV28
d_gene: NA
abundance: few
j_gene: TRBJ1-2
CDR3nt: TGTGCCAGCAGACCTCAGGGGAGCCTCTATGGCTACACCTTC
CDR3aa: CASRPQGSLYGYTF

v_gene: TRBV7-2
d_gene: TRBD1
abundance: few
j_gene: TRBJ2-7
CDR3nt: TGTGCCAGCAGCTCTGGACAGGACCTAATCTCCTACGAGCAGTACTTC
CDR3aa: CASSSGQDLISYEQYF

v_gene: TRBV13
d_gene: NA
abundance: NA
j_gene: TRBJ2-3
CDR3nt: TGTGCCAGCAGCGTCACAGAGGAGAACACAGATACGCAGTATTTT
CDR3aa: CASSVTEENTDTQYF

v_gene: TRBV4-3
d_gene: NA
abundance: NA
j_gene: TRBJ2-5
CDR3nt: TGCGCCAGCAGCCTCTACGTAGTGGCGGTACAAGAGACCCAGTACTTC
CDR3aa: CASSLYVVAVQETQYF

v_gene: TRBV7-6
d_gene: TRBD2
abundance: NA
j_gene: TRBJ2-7
CDR3nt: TGTGCCAGCAGCTTAGGGGGTAGCGGGAGCGTAGGCTACGAGCAGTACTTC
CDR3aa: CASSLGGSGSVGYEQYF

v_gene: TRBV5-4
d_gene: NA
abundance: few
j_gene: TRBJ1-1
CDR3nt: TGTGCCAGCACAGATCTTCTCACTGAAGCTTTCTTT
CDR3aa: CASTDLLTEAFF

v_gene: TRBV7-8
d_gene: NA
abundance: NA
j_gene: TRBJ1-3
CDR3nt: TGTGCCAGCAGCTTAGTTCAGGGCTCTGCTGGAAACACCATATATTTT
CDR3aa: CASSLVQGSAGNTIYF

v_gene: TRBV28
d_gene: NA
abundance: NA
j_gene: TRBJ2-1
CDR3nt: TGTGCCAGCAGAAGCTCCAATGAGCAGTTCTTC
CDR3aa: CASRSSNEQFF

v_gene: TRBV27
d_gene: NA
abundance: NA
j_gene: TRBJ2-7
CDR3nt: TGTGCCAGCAGTTCCCAGGACAATAGGGACGAGCAGTACTTC
CDR3aa: CASSSQDNRDEQYF

v_gene: TRBV7-9
d_gene: TRBD2
abundance: NA
j_gene: TRBJ2-7
CDR3nt: TGTGCCAGCAGCCCTAGCGGGAGTTCCATCAACGAGCAGTACTTC
CDR3aa: CASSPSGSSINEQYF

v_gene: TRBV27
d_gene: TRBD1
abundance: NA
j_gene: TRBJ2-1
CDR3nt: TGTGCCAGCAGTTTACAGGGGGCTTACAATGAGCAGTTCTTC
CDR3aa: CASSLQGAYNEQFF

v_gene: TRBV29-1
d_gene: NA
abundance: NA
j_gene: TRBJ2-2
CDR3nt: TGCAGCGTATGGCCCGTAGAAGACACCGGGGAGCTGTTTTTT
CDR3aa: CSVWPVEDTGELFF

v_gene: TRBV14
d_gene: NA
abundance: NA
j_gene: TRBJ1-1
CDR3nt: TGTGCCAGCAGCCCCATGCAGAACACTGAAGCTTTCTTT
CDR3aa: CASSPMQNTEAFF

v_gene: TRBV14
d_gene: TRBD1
abundance: NA
j_gene: TRBJ2-7
CDR3nt: TGTGCCAGCAGCCAAGACGGGACAGGGCGCTACGAGCAGTACTTC
CDR3aa: CASSQDGTGRYEQYF

v_gene: TRBV30
d_gene: TRBD2
abundance: NA
j_gene: TRBJ2-6
CDR3nt: TGTGCTGGGAGGGCTGGGGCCAACGTCCTGACTTTC
CDR3aa: CAGRAGANVLTF

v_gene: TRBV27
d_gene: NA
abundance: NA
j_gene: TRBJ2-7
CDR3nt: TGTGCCAGCAGCCACGGACGGCGCTACGAGCAGTACTTC
CDR3aa: CASSHGRRYEQYF

v_gene: TRBV7-9
d_gene: NA
abundance: NA
j_gene: TRBJ2-2
CDR3nt: TGTGCCAGCAGCTTGGAAGGGCCCGGGGAGCTGTTTTTT
CDR3aa: CASSLEGPGELFF

v_gene: TRBV7-2
d_gene: NA
abundance: NA
j_gene: TRBJ2-7
CDR3nt: TGTGCCAGCAGCTTATTTGCGGGGCGGACCTACGAGCAGTACTTC
CDR3aa: CASSLFAGRTYEQYF

v_gene: TRBV11-2
d_gene: NA
abundance: NA
j_gene: TRBJ2-1
CDR3nt: TGTGCCAGCAGAATGACCTTAGGCTCCTACAATGAGCAGTTCTTC
CDR3aa: CASRMTLGSYNEQFF

v_gene: TRBV29-1
d_gene: NA
abundance: NA
j_gene: TRBJ2-7
CDR3nt: TGCAGCGTTGAAATTAGAGGGGGGACCTACGAGCAGTACTTC
CDR3aa: CSVEIRGGTYEQYF

v_gene: TRBV4-2
d_gene: NA
abundance: NA
j_gene: TRBJ2-7
CDR3nt: TGTGCCAGCAGCCAGGCAGGGAAACCCTACGAGCAGTACTTC
CDR3aa: CASSQAGKPYEQYF

v_gene: TRBV6-1
d_gene: NA
abundance: once
j_gene: TRBJ2-2
CDR3nt: TGTGCCAGCAGGATCCCGAACACCGGGGAGCTGTTTTTT
CDR3aa: CASRIPNTGELFF

v_gene: TRBV10-2
d_gene: NA
abundance: NA
j_gene: TRBJ2-1
CDR3nt: TGCGCCACCTTCAGTATTCTTTCTTACAATGAGCAGTTCTTC
CDR3aa: CATFSILSYNEQFF

v_gene: TRBV7-9
d_gene: NA
abundance: few
j_gene: TRBJ2-1
CDR3nt: TGTGCCAGCATCCTCGGTAAAGGGAGCTCCTACAATGAGCAGTTCTTC
CDR3aa: CASILGKGSSYNEQFF

v_gene: TRBV29-1
d_gene: NA
abundance: NA
j_gene: TRBJ2-4
CDR3nt: TGCAGCGTTGAGGCGGACACAGCCAAAAACATTCAGTACTTC
CDR3aa: CSVEADTAKNIQYF

v_gene: TRBV7-9
d_gene: NA
abundance: NA
j_gene: TRBJ2-3
CDR3nt: TGTGCCAGCAGAGGAGGTGCAGATACGCAGTATTTT
CDR3aa: CASRGGADTQYF

v_gene: TRBV7-2
d_gene: NA
abundance: NA
j_gene: TRBJ1-2
CDR3nt: TGTGCCAGCAGCTTAGTGTCGGGGGAGGCCCTCTTAGGCTACACCTTC
CDR3aa: CASSLVSGEALLGYTF

v_gene: TRBV10-3
d_gene: TRBD1
abundance: NA
j_gene: TRBJ2-7
CDR3nt: TGTGCCATCAGTGAGGGTCAGGGGGCGGTCGAGCAGTACTTC
CDR3aa: CAISEGQGAVEQYF

v_gene: TRBV7-9
d_gene: TRBD2
abundance: NA
j_gene: TRBJ2-1
CDR3nt: TGTGCCAGCAGCTCTGGGACTAGCGGCAAGCCCTCATGGACCAATGAGCAGTTCTTC
CDR3aa: CASSSGTSGKPSWTNEQFF

v_gene: TRBV11-1
d_gene: TRBD1
abundance: NA
j_gene: TRBJ2-7
CDR3nt: TGTGCCAGCAGTCAACGGGTGGACAGGAGCTCCTACGAGCAGTACTTC
CDR3aa: CASSQRVDRSSYEQYF

v_gene: TRBV12-5
d_gene: NA
abundance: NA
j_gene: TRBJ2-1
CDR3nt: TGTGCTAGTGGCTCGATCGGGGTCTCCTACAATGAGCAGTTCTTC
CDR3aa: CASGSIGVSYNEQFF

v_gene: TRBV13
d_gene: NA
abundance: NA
j_gene: TRBJ2-2
CDR3nt: TGTGCCAGCAGCACCCTGGTAGCGAACACCGGGGAGCTGTTTTTT
CDR3aa: CASSTLVANTGELFF

v_gene: TRBV7-3
d_gene: NA
abundance: NA
j_gene: TRBJ2-1
CDR3nt: TGTGCCAGCAGCTTAGGAGCCGTACCCTACAATGAGCAGTTCTTC
CDR3aa: CASSLGAVPYNEQFF

v_gene: TRBV29-1
d_gene: NA
abundance: few
j_gene: TRBJ1-1
CDR3nt: TGCAGCGTTGCTTTGAACACTGAAGCTTTCTTT
CDR3aa: CSVALNTEAFF

v_gene: TRBV6-5
d_gene: TRBD1
abundance: NA
j_gene: TRBJ2-3
CDR3nt: TGTGCCAGCAGTTACTCGATGGCAGGGGGTCCAGATACGCAGTATTTT
CDR3aa: CASSYSMAGGPDTQYF

v_gene: TRBV27
d_gene: NA
abundance: NA
j_gene: TRBJ2-7
CDR3nt: TGTGCCAGCAGTTTTCGAATAAGGGTTGGGTACGAGCAGTACTTC
CDR3aa: CASSFRIRVGYEQYF

v_gene: TRBV14
d_gene: TRBD2
abundance: NA
j_gene: TRBJ2-7
CDR3nt: TGTGCCAGCAGCCAAGGGACTAGCTACTACGAGCAGTACTTC
CDR3aa: CASSQGTSYYEQYF